This entry concerns a single T cell receptor beta chain. This clone's antigen is unknown. The sample holds no much larger clone one base away, and base qualities are not on file. Collaborating institutions collected whole blood in K2EDTA tubes following their own protocols. For TCRbeta analysis, collaborator samples were shipped as frozen whole blood, as isolated PBMCs, or as DNA extracted from either sample type. There are 13 amino acids in the CDR3, from cysteine to phenylalanine inclusive. The entry retains the CDR3 DNA only, 39 bases that are in frame from base 1. The germline V gene (reference sequence) yields MNHEY for CDR1 and SMNVEV for CDR2. The junction shows trimming of 9 bases on V and 7 bases on J, plus 15 bases between the germline ends. The data are from a study of blood T cell repertoires in COVID-19 (dated by TCRdb to the early 2020s). For context, the study as a whole: Samples covering the acute and convalescent phases of COVID-19 were provided by collaborators in the United States, Italy and Spain. The material from the prospective study consisted of cDNA or gDNA derived from T cells, B-cell-depleted T cells, or PBMCs. The dataset comprised deeply sampled blood TCRbeta repertoires from subjects exposed to, actively infected with, or recovered from COVID-19. A freely available public database, intended as a resource for researchers studying the immune response to SARS-CoV-2, is where the repertoires were released. Samples came from the ongoing ImmuneRACE study (first 160 participants) plus 1,254 subjects from 6 global collaborators. A de-identified subject ID, COVID-19 status, age in years and sex were almost always included in the sample metadata. Where available, HLA class I and class II types were taken from metadata supplied by the sample provider and were not determined by assay-based typing. The research as a whole found: The quantity of clinical and demographic metadata differed by source and by participant and was supplied without curation.

The immunoSEQ Assay, a bias-controlled multiplex PCR, was used to amplify TCRbeta CDR3 regions from genomic DNA. In the paper's pipeline: The number of nucleated cells in each sample was estimated from the amplification of reference gene primers within the assay. To quantify the absolute abundance of each unique TCRbeta CDR3 rearrangement, sequence reads were collapsed and filtered. For each sample, productive Simpson clonality was calculated as the square root of Simpson's diversity index across productive rearrangements. TCRdb retrieved this table from immuneACCESS and kept in-frame rearrangements only. Not all clones are present; in checked studies, unresolved V genes account for under half, and no reason is known for the remainder. For V, J and clone size, that table is used; D and trimming come from the DNA. The sample table shows about 190,000 clones, and around four fifths are seen once. The top ten constitute approximately 15% of the sample.

In this chain, TRBV27 is recombined with TRBJ1-4; a confident D gene designation cannot be given. The receptor's source is a man younger than 45 with active or convalescent COVID-19. Material for sequencing was peripheral blood. The DNA sequence is as follows: TGTGCCAGACAGTCCCTTGTGAGTGAAAAACTGTTTTTT. Its protein is CARQSLVSEKLFF.